This entry is about one T cell receptor beta chain. What it binds is unknown. This sample stems from a study of shared clonotypes between healthy human individuals. Findings and caveats of the study: Of the naive CD4 clonotypes, approximately 5% were shared across a handful of donors.

Assay: immunoSEQ multiplex PCR; the TCRdb copy retains only in-frame clones and omits some. The data contain fewer than 350,000 clones, more than 75% of them singletons. Every donor, a Caucasian adult, lived in Nashville, Tennessee. CD8 memory was a combination of CD45RO+ cells and CCR7-negative CD45RA+ TemRA cells. The length of the CDR3 is 13 residues. Per germline, CDR1 SEHNR and CDR2 FQNEAQ (reference sequence). The V end lost 4 bases, the J end lost 8 bases, and 14 bases lay between the germline ends. The rearrangement links TRBV7-9 to TRBJ1-1; the D gene is possibly TRBD1 (5 bases). The sequenced material came from memory CD8+ T cells sorted from blood. The subset is: CD45RO+ cells pooled with CCR7-negative TemRA cells. The source of this sequence is a man in his late teens or twenties in good health. CDR3 protein: CASSSTVNSEAFF. The CDR3 bases are TGTGCCAGCAGCTCGACAGTTAATTCCGAAGCTTTCTTT.